This T cell receptor (beta chain) was captured in a study of blood T cell repertoires in COVID-19. Study-wide context: Some COVID-19 samples were acute and others convalescent; all came from the United States, Italy and Spain. PBMCs, B-cell-depleted T cells, or T cells provided the cDNA or gDNA that made up the material.

Original processing notes: Estimates of nucleated cell counts were drawn from the amplification of reference gene primers. Profiled with immunoSEQ multiplex PCR; TCRdb holds only in-frame clones, not every one. From that table come the V and J calls and clone size; the DNA was used to work out D and trimming. The sample yields about 240,000 clones, more than 75% seen once. This CDR3 contains 17 residues. Germline CDR1 reads MGHRA; CDR2 reads YSYEKL. The J segment lost 4 bases and the V segment lost 2 bases, leaving 11 bases of the junction unmatched. V and J are TRBV4-1 and TRBJ1-2; TRBD1 matches 9 bases. Input material: peripheral blood. The sequence was collected from a woman aged 25-40 years who had recovered from COVID-19. CDR3 DNA: TGCGCCAGCAGCCAAATCAGCACGGGACAGGGACTCTATGGCTACACCTTC. Its translation is CASSQISTGQGLYGYTF.